The present entry profiles one TCR beta chain with its context. TCRdb processed the 5' RACE reads again and assigns one entry to each CDR3 protein, with no DNA. The sample has 400,000 to 550,000 distinct CDR3 sequences; the top ten hold more than 7%. This sample was taken from a study of T cells expressing NK-cell markers. The CDR3 consists of 15 residues. The source of this sequence is a woman between 18 and 70 years old in good health. Sequencing was performed on blood T cells: a sorted CD56 or NKG2C T cell subset, CD4+ or CD8+ T cells, or bulk PBMC T cells (not recorded which). This chain connects TRBV12-3 or TRBV12-4 to TRBJ2-1; absent DNA, TCRdb's TRBD1 call cannot be checked. Here the CDR3 reads CASSNSRNRIDEQFF.